These 10 T cell receptor beta chains were all obtained from the same sample, sequenced in a study of blood T cells in healthy people across ages. For the second PCR, which ran for about 7 to 12 cycles, a sample-barcoded 5' primer and a J-beta primer mix were used. One entry per CDR3 protein, called by TCRdb with MiXCR from the 5' RACE reads. The sample has around 820,000 distinct CDR3 sequences; 20% to 30% are singletons. This sample was shared with a second study, whose subject was T cells of mothers and their children.

Input material: blood. The receptor set was obtained from a boy between 10 and 17 years old in good health.

The chain couples TRBV2 to TRBJ2-4, with 8 bases identical to TRBD2. The V gene end was trimmed by 8 bases and the J gene end by 6 bases; junction bases not matched to a gene: 12. The CDR3 contains 15 residues. The germline V gene has CDR1 SNHLY and CDR2 FYNNEI. The CDR3 DNA reads TGTGCCAGCCGCGATACTCGGGGGGGTCGAAACATTCAGTACTTC. It specifies CASRDTRGGRNIQYF.

The V call is TRBV7-6, the J call TRBJ1-1; 8 positions agree with TRBD1. The germline gives CDR1 SGHVS, CDR2 FNYEAQ. The ends lost 6 bases at V and 4 bases at J; junction bases unmatched: 7. This CDR3 is 14 amino acids long. The DNA of the CDR3 is TGTGCCAGCAGACGCACCACAGGGGGCACTGAAGCTTTCTTT. It specifies CASRRTTGGTEAFF.

The table lists this clonotype with a few counts. The genes are TRBV20-1 and TRBJ2-7; TRBD1 matches 10 bases. J gave up 0 bases and V 3 bases, and 8 bases lay outside the gene matches. The CDR3 consists of 16 residues. The germline CDR1 and CDR2 sequences are DFQATT and SNEGSKA (reference sequence). In DNA, the CDR3 is TGCAGTGCTAGGGGAGCCGGGACAGGGGCCTCCTACGAGCAGTACTTC. Translation gives CSARGAGTGASYEQYF.

V usage is TRBV19 and J usage is TRBJ2-5, with a tentative D call TRBD1 (5 bases). V gave up 2 bases and J gave up 8 bases, with 9 bases separating them. CDR1 LNHDA and CDR2 SQIVND come from the germline V gene (reference sequence). The CDR3 is made up of 12 amino acids. Here the CDR3 reads CASSIRGQTQYF. CDR3 coding DNA: TGTGCCAGTAGTATAAGGGGTCAAACCCAGTACTTC. Full variable domain (rest looked up from reference TRBV19 and TRBJ2-5): DGGITQSPKYLFRKEGQNVTLSCEQNLNHDAMYWYRQDPGQGLRLIYYSQIVNDFQKGDIAEGYSVSREKKESFPLTVTSAQKNPTAFYLCASSIRGQTQYFGPGTRLLVL.

The chain has TRBV3-1 and TRBJ2-5, with D unclear. The germline V and J ends were trimmed by 6 bases and 0 bases, with 14 bases remaining between them. CDR1 is LGHDT and CDR2 is YNNKEL in the germline V gene (reference sequence). The CDR3 has 15 amino acids. CDR3 sequence: CASREGLKDQETQYF. The CDR3 DNA sequence: TGTGCCAGCAGGGAAGGGTTGAAGGACCAAGAGACCCAGTACTTC.

This clonotype was observed a few times. The chain employs TRBV30 and TRBJ1-2; D perhaps matches TRBD1 (5 bases). V was clipped by 2 bases and J by 5 bases, with 18 bases between them. CDR1 and CDR2 from the germline V gene are GTSNPN and SVGIG (reference sequence). This CDR3 has 15 amino acids. CDR3 bases: TGTGCCTGGAGTTCCCACGGGACTGGAGAATATGGCTACACCTTC. This translates into CAWSSHGTGEYGYTF. The whole variable domain, filled in from reference TRBV30 and TRBJ1-2, reads SQTIHQWPATLVQPVGSPLSLECTVEGTSNPNLYWYRQAAGRGLQLLFYSVGIGQISSEVPQNLSASRPQDRQFILSSKKLLLSDSGFYLCAWSSHGTGEYGYTFGSGTRLTVV.

The CDR3 reads CATSDPRTYTYNEQFF. The DNA for the CDR3 is TGTGCCACCAGTGATCCCAGGACATATACCTACAATGAGCAGTTCTTC. The V call is TRBV24-1, the J call TRBJ2-1; weak D call: TRBD1 (5 bases). Germline V gives CDR1 KGHDR, CDR2 SFDVKD. Trimming removed 3 bases at V and 2 bases at J, with 13 bases between. CDR3 length: 16 amino acids.

The chain uses TRBV9 and TRBJ1-2; TRBD1 matches 7 bases. CDR1 SGDLS and CDR2 YYNGEE come from the germline V gene. V was pared by 3 bases and J by 2 bases, with 4 bases of the junction left unmatched. The CDR3 contains 14 residues. This chain's CDR3 is CASSDTGANYGYTF. In DNA, the CDR3 is TGTGCCAGCAGCGATACAGGGGCCAACTATGGCTACACCTTC.

The rearrangement joins TRBV29-1 to TRBJ2-7; 8 nucleotides agree with TRBD2. The V gene end was trimmed by 4 bases and the J gene end by 1 base; junction bases not matched to a gene: 6. The CDR3 has 14 amino acids. Germline loops: CDR1 SQVTM, CDR2 ANQGSEA. The CDR3 loop is CSVGPTSGSYEQYF. CDR3 DNA: TGCAGCGTTGGGCCCACTAGCGGATCCTACGAGCAGTACTTC.

The chain has TRBV10-3 and TRBJ2-5; D uncertain. Germline V gives CDR1 ENHRY, CDR2 SYGVKD. This CDR3 is built from 12 residues. Trimming took off 1 base at V and 4 bases at J, with 4 bases between the two ends. As DNA, the CDR3 is TGTGCCATCAGTGAGTGGGTAGAGACCCAGTACTTC. This translates into CAISEWVETQYF.